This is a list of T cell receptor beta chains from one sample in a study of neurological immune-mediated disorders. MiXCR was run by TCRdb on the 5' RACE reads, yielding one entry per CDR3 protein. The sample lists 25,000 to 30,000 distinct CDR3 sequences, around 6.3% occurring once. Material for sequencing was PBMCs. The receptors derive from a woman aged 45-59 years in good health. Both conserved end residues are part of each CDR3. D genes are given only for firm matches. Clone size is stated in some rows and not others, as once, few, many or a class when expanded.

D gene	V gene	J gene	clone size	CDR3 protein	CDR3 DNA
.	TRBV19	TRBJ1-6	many	CASSTRQTPLHF	TGTGCCAGTAGTACCCGACAGACACCCCTCCACTTT
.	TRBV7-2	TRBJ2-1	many	CASRDGRYNEQFF	TGTGCCAGCAGAGATGGACGGTACAATGAGCAGTTCTTC
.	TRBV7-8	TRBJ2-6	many	CASTKGRRSGANVLTF	TGTGCCAGCACCAAGGGACGCCGCTCTGGGGCCAACGTCCTGACTTTC
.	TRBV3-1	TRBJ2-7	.	CASSQHGRSNEQYF	TGTGCCAGCAGCCAGCACGGTAGGAGTAACGAGCAGTACTTC
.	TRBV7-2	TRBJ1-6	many	CASSFDSGPLHF	TGTGCCAGCAGCTTTGACAGCGGGCCCCTCCACTTT
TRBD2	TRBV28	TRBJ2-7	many	CASLSQGGNSYEQYF	TGTGCCAGCCTATCCCAGGGAGGGAATTCCTACGAGCAGTACTTC
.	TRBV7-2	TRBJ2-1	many	CASSLVLLAHNEQFF	TGTGCCAGCAGCTTAGTTCTCCTAGCCCACAATGAGCAGTTCTTC
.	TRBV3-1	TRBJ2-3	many	CASSLRPGDTQYF	TGTGCCAGCAGCCTACGGCCTGGAGATACGCAGTATTTT
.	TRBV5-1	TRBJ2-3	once	CASSFYICSDRAQKGDTQYF	.
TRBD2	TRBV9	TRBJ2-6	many	CASSSRLAGVGGANVLTF	TGTGCCAGCAGCTCCCGACTAGCGGGGGTCGGTGGGGCCAACGTCCTGACTTTC
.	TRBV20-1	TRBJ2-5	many	CSAKLPGRETQYF	TGCAGTGCGAAGCTCCCAGGACGGGAGACCCAGTACTTC
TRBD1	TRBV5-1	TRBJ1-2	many	CASSLAAGGADYGYTF	TGCGCCAGCAGCTTGGCCGCAGGGGGCGCGGACTATGGCTACACCTTC
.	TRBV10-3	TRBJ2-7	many	CAIRDQRASSYEQYF	TGTGCCATCAGGGATCAGCGGGCCAGCTCCTACGAGCAGTACTTC
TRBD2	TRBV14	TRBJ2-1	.	CASSQAGGLGNEQFF	TGTGCCAGCAGCCAAGCGGGAGGGTTAGGCAATGAGCAGTTCTTC
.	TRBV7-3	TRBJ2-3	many	CASSLTQGGTDTQYF	TGTGCCAGCAGCTTAACCCAAGGGGGCACAGATACGCAGTATTTT
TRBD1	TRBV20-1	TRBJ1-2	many	CSAGQGGEGYGYTF	TGCAGTGCGGGACAGGGCGGAGAAGGGTATGGCTACACCTTC
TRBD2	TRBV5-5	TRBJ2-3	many	CASSLGTSGNVDTQYF	TGTGCCAGCAGCTTGGGGACTAGCGGGAATGTAGATACGCAGTATTTT
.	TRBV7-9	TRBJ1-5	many	CASSLDSNQPQHF	TGTGCCAGCAGCTTAGATAGCAATCAGCCCCAGCATTTT
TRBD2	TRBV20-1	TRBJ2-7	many	CSAALLAGGPSEQYF	TGCAGTGCCGCCCTTTTGGCGGGGGGGCCGTCCGAGCAGTACTTC
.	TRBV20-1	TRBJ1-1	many	CLLISSTEAFF	TGCCTGCTTATCTCCAGCACTGAAGCTTTCTTT
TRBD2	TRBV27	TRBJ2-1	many	CASSFDPGGRFF	TGTGCCAGCAGTTTCGACCCGGGGGGAAGGTTCTTC
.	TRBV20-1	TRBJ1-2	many	CSAPGGIYGYTF	TGCAGTGCACCGGGGGGGATCTATGGCTACACCTTC
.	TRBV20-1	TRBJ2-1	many	CSARDQPSPGEQFF	TGCAGTGCTAGAGACCAACCCTCACCGGGTGAGCAGTTCTTC
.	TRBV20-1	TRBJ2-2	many	CSASRLPNTGELFF	TGCAGTGCTAGTCGGCTACCGAACACCGGGGAGCTGTTTTTT
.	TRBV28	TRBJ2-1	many	CASSRPRPSYNEQFF	TGTGCCAGCAGTCGACCACGACCCTCCTACAATGAGCAGTTCTTC
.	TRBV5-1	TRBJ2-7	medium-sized	CASRDTNTYEQYF	TGCGCCAGCCGCGACACTAATACCTACGAGCAGTACTTC
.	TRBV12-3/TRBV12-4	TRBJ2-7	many	CASSASVHEQYF	TGTGCCAGCAGCGCGAGCGTACACGAGCAGTACTTC